Sequencing of this T cell receptor (beta chain) was carried out in a study of blood T cells in healthy people across ages. Primers used in a second PCR of roughly 6 to 11 cycles were a sample-barcoded 5' primer and a J-beta primer mix. Every cDNA molecule carried a tag from a template-switch adaptor bearing 12 random nucleotides. TCRdb independently ran MiXCR on the 5' RACE reads; one entry per CDR3 protein. The repertoire holds over 950,000 distinct CDR3 sequences, with approximately 38% as singletons. Isolated PBMCs totaled at least 6 million in each sample. The CDR3 has 15 amino acids. CDR1 and CDR2 from the germline V gene are LGHDT and YNNKEL (reference sequence). The V end was cut by 6 bases, the J end by 8 bases, with 22 bases between.

This clonotype was obtained from a man aged 18 to 30 in good health. V usage is TRBV3-1 and J usage is TRBJ1-2; D might be TRBD1 (5 bases). Sequences were obtained from blood. Here the CDR3 reads CASSPYVGDLNGYTF. The CDR3 coding sequence is TGTGCCAGCAGTCCCTACGTTGGGGACCTTAACGGCTACACCTTC.